This entry lists 10 T cell receptor beta chains sequenced from one sample in a study of beta chain features in type 1 diabetes. Every isolated RNA sample was fully reverse transcribed, so sequencing captured expressed TCRB transcripts. The assay was immunoSEQ multiplex PCR, and TCRdb's table has in-frame clones only and misses some. This repertoire shows 130,000 or so clones, nearly 9.5% found once; its top ten account for 0.6% to 0.8%. The sequenced material came from central memory CD4+ T cells from blood. These receptors all stem from a man between 18 and 35 years old in good health.

V is TRBV7-2 and J is TRBJ2-5; 7 bases fit TRBD2. CDR3 size: 18 residues. The germline CDR1 and CDR2 sequences are SGHTA and FQGNSA. Losses at the gene ends were 0 bases for V and 1 base for J; bases not matched to a gene: 11. CDR3 bases: TGTGCCAGCAGCTTAGCTAAGGCGACTAGCAGACCCCAAGAGACCCAGTACTTC. This sequence encodes CASSLAKATSRPQETQYF.

This clone occurred a few times. The rearrangement links TRBV4-1 to TRBJ2-5, with D possibly being TRBD1 (6 bases). With 0 bases removed from V and 7 bases from J, the gap between germline ends came to 6 bases. Germline V lookup: CDR1 MGHRA, CDR2 YSYEKL. The length of the CDR3 is 12 residues. CDR3 sequence: CASSQEQGTQYF. The DNA for the CDR3 is TGCGCCAGCAGCCAAGAACAGGGGACCCAGTACTTC.

The genes are TRBV5-4 and TRBJ1-2, with no clear D. Trimming took 4 bases from V and 1 from J, leaving 8 bases between them. Germline-derived CDR1 and CDR2 are SGHNT and YYREEE (reference sequence). This CDR3 spans 13 amino acids. The CDR3 is CASSAGYNYGYTF. DNA of the CDR3: TGTGCCAGCAGCGCGGGTTATAACTATGGCTACACCTTC. The variable domain in full, completed from reference TRBV5-4 and TRBJ1-2, reads ETGVTQSPTHLIKTRGQQVTLRCSSQSGHNTVSWYQQALGQGPQFIFQYYREEENGRGNFPPRFSGLQFPNYSSELNVNALELDDSALYLCASSAGYNYGYTFGSGTRLTVV.

This chain uses TRBV7-3 with TRBJ2-2; 8 nucleotides line up with TRBD2. CDR1 is SGHTA and CDR2 is FQGTGA in the germline V gene. V lost 2 bases to trimming and J lost 5 bases; unmatched junction nucleotides: 4. There are 15 residues in the CDR3. The CDR3 coding sequence is TGTGCCAGCAGCTTAGCGGGGGGCCGGACCGGGGAGCTGTTTTTT. Protein sequence: CASSLAGGRTGELFF.

The gene calls are TRBV4-3 and TRBJ2-5; D perhaps matches TRBD2 (5 bases). The ends were cut back, 3 bases at V and 3 bases at J, with 11 bases in the middle. The CDR3 runs to 14 residues. Germline V CDR1 and CDR2: LGHNA, YSLEER. This chain's CDR3 is CASSQRAEEETQYF. The CDR3 DNA reads as TGCGCCAGCAGCCAGCGGGCAGAAGAAGAGACCCAGTACTTC.

The chain links TRBV30 to TRBJ2-5; possible D gene TRBD2, 6 bases. The tail of the sequence fits TRBJ2-7 better, so the J call may be wrong. Germline CDR1 is GTSNPN and CDR2 is SVGIG (reference sequence). CDR3 length equals 13 residues. Here the CDR3 DNA reads TGTGCCGGCTCATGGACCGGGCGGGGCGAGCAGTACTTC. Its translation: CAGSWTGRGEQYF.

CDR3 coding DNA: TGTGCCAGCAAAGGAACCTCGGACAGGGGCGCCAATGAGCAGTTCTTC. Its translation: CASKGTSDRGANEQFF. The V gene is TRBV21-1, the J gene TRBJ2-1; the table's D call of TRBD1 was not tested on the DNA. TRBV21-1 has pseudogene status. CDR3 length equals 16 residues.

This clone was detected a few times. The chain uses TRBV11-2 and TRBJ2-5; D call uncertain. This CDR3 is 14 amino acids long. Germline V gene data show CDR1 as SGHAT and CDR2 as FQNNGV. The ends were cut back, 7 bases at V and 4 bases at J, with 16 bases in the middle. CDR3 protein: CASTQAGAPETQYF. CDR3 nucleotide sequence: TGTGCCAGCACTCAAGCAGGCGCCCCAGAGACCCAGTACTTC.

This clone was counted between two and nine times. The rearrangement joins TRBV11-3 to TRBJ2-3; D is possibly TRBD1 (5 bases). CDR3 length equals 18 residues. Germline V CDR1 and CDR2: SGHNT, YENEEA. Trimming cost V 5 bases and J 2 bases, with 23 bases left between them. The CDR3 loop is CASSGWGRKTNYTDTQYF. CDR3 sequence (DNA): TGTGCCAGCAGCGGGTGGGGCAGAAAAACAAACTACACAGATACGCAGTATTTT.

This clone has a handful of counts. The rearrangement uses TRBV7-2 and TRBJ2-7; possibly TRBD1 for D (5 bases). Germline V CDR1 and CDR2: SGHTA, FQGNSA. The CDR3 runs to 13 residues. Trimming shortened V by 5 bases and J by 2 bases, and 10 bases separated the two germline ends. Written as DNA, the CDR3 is TGTGCCAGCAGCCCCACAGGTACCTACGAGCAGTACTTC. Translating it yields CASSPTGTYEQYF. The full variable domain, completed using reference TRBV7-2 and TRBJ2-7, is GAGVSQSPSNKVTEKGKDVELRCDPISGHTALYWYRQSLGQGLEFLIYFQGNSAPDKSGLPSDRFSAERTGGSVSTLTIQRTQQEDSAVYLCASSPTGTYEQYFGPGTRLTVT.